A single sample gave rise to the 18 T cell receptor beta chains below, sequenced in a study of blood T cells in healthy people across ages. It was with a sample-barcoded 5' primer and a J-beta primer mix that a second PCR of roughly 6 to 12 cycles was run. TCRdb analysed the 5' RACE reads with MiXCR anew, one entry per CDR3 protein. The sample has over 1.5 million distinct CDR3 sequences; just under 50% are singletons. The specimen was blood. The receptors come from a woman aged 40 to 50 in good health.

J is TRBJ1-1 and V is TRBV7-2; D might be TRBD1 (6 bases). This CDR3 is built from 15 residues. Looked up from germline, CDR1 is SGHTA and CDR2 is FQGNSA. Deletions cut 0 bases from V and 6 bases from J, with 14 bases between. DNA of the CDR3: TGTGCCAGCAGCTTAGCGGGAGGGGGACGGGCTGAAGCTTTCTTT. As protein: CASSLAGGGRAEAFF.

Note on this clonotype: The junction shows a germline mismatch at one end, possibly a read error. V and J are TRBV27 and TRBJ2-4, with 8 nucleotides matching TRBD1. The J call could be wrong; TRBJ2-7 is a better fit for the DNA end. CDR1 is MNHEY and CDR2 is SMNVEV in the germline V gene (reference sequence). The CDR3 consists of 17 residues. The CDR3: CAGSWTTGTGLTYEQYF. CDR3 bases: TGTGCCGGCAGCTGGACGACCGGGACAGGCCTGACCTACGAGCAGTACTTC.

The chain uses TRBV7-2 and TRBJ2-5; D not certain. The assigned J gene may be wrong: the sequence end matches TRBJ2-7 better. The germline gives CDR1 SGHTA, CDR2 FQGNSA. This CDR3 spans 13 amino acids. This CDR3 is CASSLEPIYEQYF. The CDR3 coding sequence is TGTGCCAGCAGCCTAGAGCCTATCTACGAGCAGTACTTC.

The genes are TRBV10-1 and TRBJ2-7; the D is unclear. Trimming removed 0 bases from V and 4 bases from J, with 7 bases in between. CDR3 length: 13 residues. Germline V lookup: CDR1 WNHNN, CDR2 SYGVQD (reference sequence). CDR3 sequence: CASSESRRYEQYF. The CDR3 nucleotides are TGCGCCAGCAGTGAGTCGAGAAGATACGAGCAGTACTTC.

This chain joins TRBV7-9 and TRBJ2-1, with D possibly TRBD1 on 6 matching bases. Germline CDR1 reads SEHNR; CDR2 reads FQNEAQ (reference sequence). The CDR3 extends over 15 amino acids. Trimming removed 5 bases at V and 5 bases at J, with 16 bases between. CDR3 region: CASSPTARGDNEQFF. The CDR3 nucleotides are TGTGCCAGCAGCCCGACGGCCAGGGGAGACAATGAGCAGTTCTTC.

V gene TRBV20-1 combines with J gene TRBJ2-3; 7 bases match TRBD1. The CDR3 consists of 15 residues. The V gene end was trimmed by 4 bases and the J gene end by 2 bases; junction bases not matched to a gene: 9. Germline loops: CDR1 DFQATT, CDR2 SNEGSKA (reference sequence). CDR3 nucleotides: TGCAGTGCTACTCCACCGGGACAGCCCACAGATACGCAGTATTTT. This encodes CSATPPGQPTDTQYF.

The sample holds one count of this clonotype. The J gene is TRBJ1-5, the V gene TRBV7-2; unclear D gene. The CDR3 consists of 15 residues. V lost 1 base to trimming and J lost 1 base, with 8 bases between them. Germline assignment: CDR1 SGHTA and CDR2 FQGNSA. CDR3 DNA: TGTGCCAGCAGCTTAGAGACGCGGAGCAATCAGCCCCAGCATTTT. It yields the protein CASSLETRSNQPQHF.

The CDR3 region is CASRGEWSYNEQFF. The CDR3 bases are TGTGCCAGCAGGGGGGAGTGGTCCTACAATGAGCAGTTCTTC. The V and J genes are TRBV27 and TRBJ2-1, with D perhaps being TRBD1 or TRBD2 (5 bases each). Germline V lookup: CDR1 MNHEY, CDR2 SMNVEV (reference sequence). V dropped 6 bases and J dropped 1 base, with 10 bases sitting between them. The CDR3 is 14 residues long.

The chain joins TRBV5-1 to TRBJ2-7; 9 bases map to TRBD2. Germline assignment: CDR1 SGHRS and CDR2 YFSETQ. The J segment lost 4 bases and the V segment lost 4 bases, leaving 6 bases of the junction unmatched. The CDR3 sequence is 14 residues long. CDR3 sequence (DNA): TGCGCCAGCAGCCGGAATAGCGGGGGTTACGAGCAGTACTTC. Translated: CASSRNSGGYEQYF. The full variable domain, completed using reference TRBV5-1 and TRBJ2-7, is KAGVTQTPRYLIKTRGQQVTLSCSPISGHRSVSWYQQTPGQGLQFLFEYFSETQRNKGNFPGRFSGRQFSNSRSEMNVSTLELGDSALYLCASSRNSGGYEQYFGPGTRLTVT.

The gene calls are TRBV3-1 and TRBJ2-3; either TRBD1 or TRBD2 may fit D (5 bases each). Germline V gene sequence: CDR1 LGHDT, CDR2 YNNKEL (reference sequence). The CDR3 spans 16 residues. V was cut by 3 bases and J by 0 bases, with 13 bases left in between. CDR3 DNA sequence: TGTGCCAGCAGCCAGTCCGGGACCCAGAGCACAGATACGCAGTATTTT. This encodes CASSQSGTQSTDTQYF.

The chain employs TRBV5-1 and TRBJ2-6; D not resolved. The CDR3 is 16 amino acids. V lost 2 bases, J lost 2 bases, and 11 bases lay in between. Germline CDR1 and CDR2: SGHRS and YFSETQ. CDR3 protein: CASSFSTVAGANVLTF. CDR3 coding DNA: TGCGCCAGCAGCTTCAGTACCGTCGCTGGGGCCAACGTCCTGACTTTC. Together with reference TRBV5-1 and TRBJ2-6, the CDR3 gives the full variable domain: KAGVTQTPRYLIKTRGQQVTLSCSPISGHRSVSWYQQTPGQGLQFLFEYFSETQRNKGNFPGRFSGRQFSNSRSEMNVSTLELGDSALYLCASSFSTVAGANVLTFGAGSRLTVL.

V is TRBV27 and J is TRBJ2-7, with 16 bases lining up with TRBD2. The J call is uncertain, as TRBJ2-4 better fits the DNA end. Germline V gene data show CDR1 as MNHEY and CDR2 as SMNVEV (reference sequence). This CDR3 contains 16 residues. DNA for the CDR3: TGTGCCAGCAGGGGACTAGCGGGGGGGGAAAAAAACATTCAGTACTTC. Translation gives CASRGLAGGEKNIQYF.

This clonotype has at least ten counts. The chain joins TRBV10-3 to TRBJ2-3, with 7 positions matching TRBD2. Germline V gene lookup returns CDR1 ENHRY and CDR2 SYGVKD. J lost 4 bases, V lost 8 bases, and 9 bases had no gene match. This CDR3 contains 14 residues. DNA for the CDR3: TGTGCCATCCGTGGAGCGGGATGGGCAGATACGCAGTATTTT. Protein sequence: CAIRGAGWADTQYF.

In regard to this clonotype: The junction departs from the called germline gene at one end, perhaps through a read error. This chain connects TRBV5-6 to TRBJ2-5; D gene unclear. The J call is uncertain, as TRBJ2-7 better fits the DNA end. Germline V gives CDR1 SGHDT, CDR2 YYEEEE. This CDR3 has 12 amino acids. The CDR3 spells CACSLGSYEQYF. DNA for the CDR3: TGTGCCTGCAGCTTGGGCTCCTACGAGCAGTACTTC.

This clonotype has only a few counts. This sequence joins TRBV2 and TRBJ2-5; D is unresolved. The CDR3 consists of 14 residues. Germline V lookup: CDR1 SNHLY, CDR2 FYNNEI. Trimming took off 8 bases at V and 3 bases at J, with 16 bases between the two ends. CDR3 in amino acids: CASYPVQVEETQYF. DNA of the CDR3: TGTGCCAGCTATCCCGTCCAGGTTGAAGAGACCCAGTACTTC.

This clonotype was detected a few times. The genes are TRBV4-2 and TRBJ2-1; D might be TRBD2 (6 bases). V lost 0 bases and J lost 0, with 12 bases in between. Per germline, CDR1 LGHNA and CDR2 YNFKEQ. This CDR3 comprises 17 residues. In nucleotides, the CDR3 is TGTGCCAGCAGCCAAGATCGCATTAGCGGCTCCTACAATGAGCAGTTCTTC. As protein: CASSQDRISGSYNEQFF.

The table lists this clonotype with a few counts. The chain joins TRBV4-2 to TRBJ1-4; possibly TRBD1 for D (5 bases). The CDR3 runs 18 residues. Looked up from germline, CDR1 is LGHNA and CDR2 is YNFKEQ. Trimming cost V 4 bases and J 3 bases, with 21 bases left between them. CDR3 residues: CASSPHPQVSTSNEKLFF. The CDR3, as DNA: TGTGCCAGCAGCCCCCATCCACAGGTTTCGACCTCTAATGAAAAACTGTTTTTT.

The J gene is TRBJ1-1, the V gene TRBV28; D remains unclear. Germline-derived CDR1 and CDR2 are MDHEN and SYDVKM. The CDR3 spans 15 residues. Trimming removed 5 bases at V and 3 bases at J, with 16 bases between. CDR3 DNA: TGTGCCAGCAGTCCCCCCGACGAGATGCACACTGAAGCTTTCTTT. Encoded protein: CASSPPDEMHTEAFF.